This T cell receptor (beta chain) was recovered during a study of T cell repertoires in cytomegalovirus infection. About the study: Selection of CMV epitopes for the study included recently identified HLA-C-restricted and well-studied HLA-B-restricted ones. Public TCR beta signatures were indicative of both CMV infection and a matching HLA type. Study-level results: Summed frequency of public TCR beta families distinguished CMV carriers with the relevant HLA. In two of eight donors, the top clonotype was HLA-C-restricted CMV-specific.

From the reads, TCRdb called clonotypes with MiXCR, one entry per CDR3 protein. The sample gives roughly 700,000 distinct CDR3 sequences, 33% of which show up once; about 18% is in the top ten. In the case of this clonotype: Its antigen is not known.

Germline V lookup: CDR1 DFQATT, CDR2 SNEGSKA (reference sequence). This CDR3 has 16 residues. With V trimmed by 6 bases and J by 1 base, 9 bases remained unmatched. The source material was cultured PBMCs, sampled from culture after CMV antigen stimulation. The receptor's source is a human donor in good health (CMV status not recorded). Some clones in this sample may be carry-over from other donors' samples. The chain recombines TRBV20-1 with TRBJ2-2; 9 bases line up with TRBD1. CDR3 sequence: CSAPAVDRGNTGELFF. The CDR3 DNA reads TGCAGTGCGCCCGCCGTGGACAGGGGGAACACCGGGGAGCTGTTTTTT.